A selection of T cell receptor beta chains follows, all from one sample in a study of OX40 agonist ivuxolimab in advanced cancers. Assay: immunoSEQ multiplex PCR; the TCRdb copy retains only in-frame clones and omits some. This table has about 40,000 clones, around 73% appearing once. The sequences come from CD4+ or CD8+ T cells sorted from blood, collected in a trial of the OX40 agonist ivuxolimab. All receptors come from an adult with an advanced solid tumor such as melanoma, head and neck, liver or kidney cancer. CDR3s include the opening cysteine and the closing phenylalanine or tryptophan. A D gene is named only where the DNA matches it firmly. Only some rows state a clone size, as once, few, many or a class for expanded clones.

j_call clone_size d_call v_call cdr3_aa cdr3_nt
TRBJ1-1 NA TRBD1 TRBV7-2 CASSFSRTGGPEAFF TGTGCCAGCAGCTTCTCCCGGACAGGGGGCCCTGAAGCTTTCTTT
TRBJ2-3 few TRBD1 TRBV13 CASSRLGQASTDTQYF TGTGCCAGCAGCCGGTTGGGACAGGCTAGCACAGATACGCAGTATTTT
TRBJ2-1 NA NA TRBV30 CAWSVLASYNEQFF TGTGCCTGGAGTGTACTAGCAAGCTACAATGAGCAGTTCTTC
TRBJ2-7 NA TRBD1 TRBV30 CAWSAGTGEYEQYF TGTGCCTGGAGCGCCGGGACAGGGGAATACGAGCAGTACTTC
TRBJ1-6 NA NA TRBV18 CASSGGAPNSPLHF TGTGCCAGCTCCGGGGGGGCACCAAATTCACCCCTCCACTTT
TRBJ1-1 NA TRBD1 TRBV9 CASSVGITGAGAEAFF TGTGCCAGCAGCGTAGGGATCACAGGGGCCGGGGCGGAGGCTTTCTTT
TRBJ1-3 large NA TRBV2 CASSPDPVVSIYF TGTGCCAGCAGTCCGGACCCCGTGGTCTCCATATATTTT
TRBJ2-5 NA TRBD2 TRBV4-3 CASSQERTSGNQETQYF TGCGCCAGCAGCCAAGAAAGGACTAGCGGAAACCAAGAGACCCAGTACTTC
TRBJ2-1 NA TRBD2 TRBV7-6 CASSLVAGASYNEQFF TGTGCCAGCAGCTTAGTTGCGGGAGCGAGCTACAATGAGCAGTTCTTC
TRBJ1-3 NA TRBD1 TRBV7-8 CASSSGGSGAGNTIYF TGTGCCAGCAGTTCAGGGGGCTCTGGGGCTGGAAACACCATATATTTT
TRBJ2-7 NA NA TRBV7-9 CASSQTRDGPYEQYF TGTGCCAGCAGCCAAACCCGGGACGGACCCTACGAGCAGTACTTC
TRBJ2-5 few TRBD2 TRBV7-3 CASSILAGSQETQYF TGTGCCAGCAGCATACTAGCGGGGAGCCAAGAGACCCAGTACTTC
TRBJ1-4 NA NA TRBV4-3 CASSLGQTEKLFF TGCGCCAGCAGCCTTGGACAGACGGAAAAACTGTTTTTT
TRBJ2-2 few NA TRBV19 CASSMRITGELFF TGTGCCAGTAGTATGCGGATAACCGGGGAGCTGTTTTTT
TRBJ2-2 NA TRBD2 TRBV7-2 CASSLGAGVVTGELFF TGTGCCAGCAGCTTAGGGGCGGGAGTGGTTACCGGGGAGCTGTTTTTT
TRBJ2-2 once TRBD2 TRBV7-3 CASSTGLASGELFF TGTGCCAGCAGCACGGGACTAGCCTCCGGGGAGCTGTTTTTT
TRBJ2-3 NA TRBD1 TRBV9 CASSVDRGRDTQYF TGTGCCAGCAGCGTAGACAGGGGCAGAGATACGCAGTATTTT
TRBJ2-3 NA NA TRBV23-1 CASSQGGGRTDFTDTQYF TGCGCCAGCAGTCAAGGGGGGGGCAGGACGGATTTCACAGATACGCAGTATTTT
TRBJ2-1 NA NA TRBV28 CASSQQGSSYNEQFF TGTGCCAGCAGCCAACAAGGGAGCTCCTACAATGAGCAGTTCTTC
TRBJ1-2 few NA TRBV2 CASSVYHGYTF TGTGCCAGCAGTGTATATCATGGCTACACCTTC
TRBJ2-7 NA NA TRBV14 CASSQSGEVFYEQYF TGTGCCAGCAGCCAATCGGGAGAGGTCTTCTACGAGCAGTACTTC
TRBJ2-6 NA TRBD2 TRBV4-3 CASSQEVRAGGFSGANVLTF TGCGCCAGCAGCCAAGAGGTCCGAGCGGGGGGATTCTCTGGGGCCAACGTCCTGACTTTC
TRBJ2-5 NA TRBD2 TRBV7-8 CASSSALAGGNKETQYF TGTGCCAGCAGCTCTGCGCTAGCGGGAGGGAACAAAGAGACCCAGTACTTC
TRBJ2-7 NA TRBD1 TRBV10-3 CAISDITGVDLGPYEQYF TGTGCCATCAGTGATATAACAGGGGTAGACTTAGGACCCTACGAGCAGTACTTC
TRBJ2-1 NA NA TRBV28 CASSLTSRNEQFF TGTGCCAGCAGTCTTACTAGCCGCAATGAGCAGTTCTTC
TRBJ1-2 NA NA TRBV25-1 CASSESGIGYGYTF TGTGCCAGCAGTGAATCGGGCATTGGCTATGGCTACACCTTC
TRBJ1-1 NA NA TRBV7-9 CASSLDGRAFF TGTGCCAGCAGCCTTGACGGACGGGCTTTCTTT
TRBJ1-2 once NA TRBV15 CATSREMGADYGYTF TGTGCCACCAGCAGAGAAATGGGGGCGGACTATGGCTACACCTTC
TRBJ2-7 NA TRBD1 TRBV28 CASSSGTGGAYEQYF TGTGCCAGCAGCAGCGGGACAGGGGGCGCCTACGAGCAGTACTTC